One and the same sample provided the 25 T cell receptor beta chains below, sequenced in a study of beta chain features in type 1 diabetes. For these receptors, no antigen is known. Every isolated RNA sample was fully reverse transcribed, so sequencing captured expressed TCRB transcripts. The protocol was immunoSEQ multiplex PCR, while the TCRdb copy is restricted to in-frame clones and leaves out a portion. The sample records some 350,000 clones, roughly 14% being singletons. Study results and limitations: A moderate, significant TCRB CDR3 shortening appeared in type 1 diabetes across four CD4+ subsets.

The specimen was naive CD4+ T cells from blood. The receptors were gathered from a woman under 30 with type 1 diabetes.

This clone has a handful of counts. The genes are TRBV9 and TRBJ1-1; a weak D match, TRBD1 (6 bases). The ends were cut back, 2 bases at V and 3 bases at J, with 8 bases in the middle. The CDR3 extends over 13 amino acids. Germline loops: CDR1 SGDLS, CDR2 YYNGEE. CDR3 protein: CASSVQGHTEAFF. The CDR3 DNA reads as TGTGCCAGCAGCGTCCAGGGGCACACTGAAGCTTTCTTT.

The V and J genes are TRBV9 and TRBJ2-6; TRBD1 matches 7 bases. This CDR3 contains 19 residues. CDR1 and CDR2 from the germline V gene are SGDLS and YYNGEE. The ends lost 4 bases at V and 0 bases at J; junction bases unmatched: 13. The CDR3 DNA is TGTGCCAGCAGCCCTCGACAGGGCCCCCCCCTCTCTGGGGCCAACGTCCTGACTTTC. Its protein product is CASSPRQGPPLSGANVLTF.

A few counts support this clone. The gene calls are TRBV27 and TRBJ2-3; TRBD2 matches at 14 bases. Per the germline V gene, CDR1 is MNHEY and CDR2 is SMNVEV (reference sequence). The CDR3 runs 17 residues. The V and J ends lost 5 bases and 1 base, in that order; junction bases with no gene match: 5. The CDR3 DNA reads as TGTGCCAGCAGTCCCCCGGGACTAGCGGGAGGCACAGATACGCAGTATTTT. This codes for CASSPPGLAGGTDTQYF.

There are a few counts of this clone. The chain carries TRBV5-6 and TRBJ2-2, with 7 nucleotides matching TRBD2. CDR1 is SGHDT, CDR2 YYEEEE, per germline. V gave up 0 bases and J gave up 6 bases; unmatched junction bases: 8. The CDR3 runs to 16 residues. The CDR3 region has the DNA TGTGCCAGCAGCTTGGTTGGTTCGACTAGCCCCGGGGAGCTGTTTTTT. It yields the protein CASSLVGSTSPGELFF.

In this sample, this clone turned up once. The V call is TRBV5-1, the J call TRBJ1-2; 12 bases agree with TRBD1. The junction had 4 bases not matched to a gene; V was cut back by 5 bases and J by 8 bases. Germline V lookup: CDR1 SGHRS, CDR2 YFSETQ. The CDR3 is 13 amino acids. CDR3 region: CASSSGTGGGYTF. For the CDR3, the DNA is TGCGCCAGCAGTTCTGGGACAGGGGGCGGCTACACCTTC.

This clone has only a few counts. V usage is TRBV30 and J usage is TRBJ1-1; 11 positions agree with TRBD1. Germline trimming cut 4 bases from V and 2 bases from J; bases unmatched to any gene: 6. Looked up from germline, CDR1 is GTSNPN and CDR2 is SVGIG (reference sequence). The CDR3 has 15 residues. The CDR3 spells CAWIGQGAGNTEAFF. The CDR3, as DNA: TGTGCCTGGATCGGACAGGGGGCTGGAAACACTGAAGCTTTCTTT.

This clone has a count of ten or more. The CDR3 protein is CSVRDRVSNEQYF. CDR3 DNA: TGCAGCGTTCGTGACAGGGTGTCCAACGAGCAGTACTTC. The chain uses TRBV29-1 and TRBJ2-7, with 7 bases matching TRBD1. From germline, CDR1 is SQVTM and CDR2 ANQGSEA. This CDR3 has 13 amino acids. Germline trimming cut 5 bases from V and 5 bases from J; bases unmatched to any gene: 9.

This clone showed up just a few times. V is TRBV30 and J is TRBJ2-7, with TRBD1 as a possible D gene (6 bases). Trimming removed 1 base from V and 1 base from J, with 17 bases in between. CDR1 and CDR2 from the germline V gene are GTSNPN and SVGIG (reference sequence). The CDR3 sequence is 16 residues long. CDR3: CAWSGGRGYPSYEQYV. CDR3 nucleotides: TGTGCCTGGAGTGGGGGAAGGGGGTATCCTTCCTACGAGCAGTACGTC.

The chain joins TRBV2 to TRBJ2-1; TRBD2 aligns across 9 bases. Germline CDR1 and CDR2: SNHLY and FYNNEI. V dropped 4 bases and J dropped 6; count of bases not matched to a gene: 7. This CDR3 spans 15 amino acids. The CDR3 DNA sequence: TGTGCCAGCAGTGTGATACTAGCGGGCCTCAATGAGCAGTTCTTC. Protein: CASSVILAGLNEQFF.

This clone turned up a few times. Other DNA variants within this sample encode the same CDR3. The gene calls are TRBV5-6 and TRBJ2-5; 7 bases map to TRBD1. The CDR3 runs 14 residues. Germline loops: CDR1 SGHDT, CDR2 YYEEEE. With 2 bases clipped from V and 5 bases from J, the junction kept 6 bases outside the gene matches. The CDR3 coding sequence is TGTGCCAGCAGCTTCAGAGGGGGCGAGGAGACCCAGTACTTC. Its translation: CASSFRGGEETQYF.

This rearrangement joins TRBV6-5 to TRBJ2-4; 7 nucleotides agree with TRBD2. V dropped 6 bases and J dropped 5; count of bases not matched to a gene: 7. From germline, CDR1 is MNHEY and CDR2 SVGAGI. This CDR3 is 14 amino acids long. Here the CDR3 DNA reads TGTGCCAGCAGACCCGGCGGGAGCGAAAACATTCAGTACTTC. Translation: CASRPGGSENIQYF.

This chain links TRBV5-6 with TRBJ2-2, with D uncertain. Germline CDR1 and CDR2: SGHDT and YYEEEE. Trimming took off 0 bases at V and 0 bases at J, with 9 bases between the two ends. This CDR3 is built from 16 residues. The CDR3 reads CASSLAWAANTGELFF. The CDR3 DNA reads as TGTGCCAGCAGCTTGGCCTGGGCAGCGAACACCGGGGAGCTGTTTTTT.

In its sample, this clone was seen a few times. One junction end disagrees with the germline gene, perhaps due to a read error. The chain carries TRBV28 and TRBJ1-1; D perhaps matches TRBD1 (6 bases). Germline values: CDR1 MDHEN, CDR2 SYDVKM. This CDR3 has 13 amino acids. CDR3 DNA sequence: TGTGCCAGCAGTTTCTATACCCCGAGACAGGAGGATTTT. This gives the protein CASSFYTPRQEDF.

Details on this clone: The same CDR3 can be traced to other DNA sequences in this sample. This chain connects TRBV20-1 to TRBJ2-7, with D perhaps TRBD2 (5 bases). CDR1 DFQATT and CDR2 SNEGSKA come from the germline V gene (reference sequence). This CDR3 has 11 residues. Trimming removed 6 bases from V and 1 base from J, with 7 bases in between. CDR3 region: CSATGSYEQYF. The CDR3 nucleotides read TGCAGTGCCACGGGGTCCTACGAGCAGTACTTC.

In its sample, this clone was seen a few times. The chain is built from TRBV7-2 and TRBJ2-7; 7 bases are shared with TRBD2. V dropped 1 base and J dropped 9; count of bases not matched to a gene: 9. The CDR3 totals 14 residues. Germline loops: CDR1 SGHTA, CDR2 FQGNSA. The chain's CDR3 is CASSLGTSGTGQYV. The CDR3 DNA follows: TGTGCCAGCAGCTTAGGAACGAGCGGGACTGGGCAGTACGTC.

There are a few counts of this clone. The chain has TRBV7-8 and TRBJ2-1, with 7 bases identical to TRBD1. V shed 5 bases and J 7 bases; nucleotides not matched to a gene: 14. The CDR3 loop spans 16 amino acids. The V gene's germline CDR1 is SGHVS and CDR2 FQNEAQ. CDR3 bases: TGTGCCAGCAGCCAAGCGACAGGGCTTGGCTTGAATGAGCAGTTCTTC. Its protein product is CASSQATGLGLNEQFF.

A few counts support this clone. V and J are TRBV28 and TRBJ2-5; maybe TRBD1 (6 bases). V was cut by 5 bases and J by 9 bases, with 13 bases left in between. CDR3 size: 12 residues. The germline gives CDR1 MDHEN, CDR2 SYDVKM. CDR3 sequence: CASSPGQRAQYF. CDR3 in DNA: TGTGCCAGCAGTCCCGGACAGAGGGCCCAGTACTTC.

This clone was found once. J is TRBJ2-2 and V is TRBV2, with D possibly being TRBD2 (6 bases). V was cut by 6 bases and J by 3 bases, with 20 bases left in between. This CDR3 is built from 17 residues. CDR1 and CDR2 (germline): SNHLY, FYNNEI. CDR3 nucleotides: TGTGCCAGCAGGAGGGGCGGGCCTAGCGAGGACACCGGGGAGCTGTTTTTT. It specifies CASRRGGPSEDTGELFF.

The chain is built from TRBV28 and TRBJ2-5, with D hard to call. This CDR3 has 13 amino acids. CDR1 and CDR2 from the germline V gene are MDHEN and SYDVKM. The ends were cut back, 6 bases at V and 5 bases at J, with 13 bases in the middle. CDR3 protein: CASSQDRWETQYF. The CDR3 bases are TGTGCCAGCAGCCAGGATCGGTGGGAGACCCAGTACTTC.

This clone was recorded a few times. The chain recombines TRBV30 with TRBJ1-4; 8 bases are a match to TRBD1. The CDR3 spans 15 residues. The germline V gene has CDR1 GTSNPN and CDR2 SVGIG (reference sequence). Trimming took 0 bases from V and 8 from J; bases not matched to a gene: 8. The CDR3 DNA sequence: TGTGCCTGGAGTGTAGGGGTGACAGGGGTCGAAAAACTGTTTTTT. Amino acid sequence: CAWSVGVTGVEKLFF.

This clone has just a few counts. This chain uses TRBV7-9 with TRBJ1-2, with D possibly TRBD1 on 5 matching bases. Germline lookup yields CDR1 SEHNR and CDR2 FQNEAQ (reference sequence). V shed 1 base and J shed 2 bases, with 11 bases lying between them. The CDR3 runs to 15 residues. CDR3 DNA sequence: TGTGCCAGCAGCTTAGGTGGCAGGGTGAACTATGGCTACACCTTC. This codes for CASSLGGRVNYGYTF.

This clone showed up just a few times. This sequence joins TRBV11-3 and TRBJ2-5, with 9 bases lining up with TRBD2. J gave up 2 bases and V 1 base, and 5 bases lay outside the gene matches. Looked up from germline, CDR1 is SGHNT and CDR2 is YENEEA. This CDR3 has 16 residues. The CDR3 nucleotides read TGTGCCAGCAGCTTAGTGGCGGGAGGGCCTCAAGAGACCCAGTACTTC. Its translation is CASSLVAGGPQETQYF.

The chain joins TRBV5-1 to TRBJ2-5; D is possibly TRBD2 (5 bases). Per the germline V gene, CDR1 is SGHRS and CDR2 is YFSETQ. V was pared by 4 bases and J by 2 bases, with 9 bases between. CDR3 length: 13 amino acids. CDR3 DNA: TGCGCCAGCAGCGAGGGAGTACAAGAGACCCAGTACTTC. Translated: CASSEGVQETQYF.

The CDR3, as DNA: TGCGCCAGCAGCCCGGGGGGTTTTGGAGATACGCAGTATTTT. This encodes CASSPGGFGDTQYF. This chain joins TRBV5-1 and TRBJ2-3, with 7 bases matching TRBD2. Germline V lookup: CDR1 SGHRS, CDR2 YFSETQ. V gave up 4 bases and J gave up 5 bases; unmatched junction bases: 7. This CDR3 has 14 residues.

This clone has a handful of counts. The rearrangement uses TRBV28 and TRBJ2-7; 10 bases align to TRBD2. This CDR3 region has 16 residues. Germline CDR1 is MDHEN and CDR2 is SYDVKM. V trimming: 7 bases; J trimming: 2 bases; junction bases outside the gene matches: 11. The CDR3 DNA reads as TGTGCCAGCACGAGCACGGGAGCGGGAGGGACCTACGAGCAGTACTTC. It translates to CASTSTGAGGTYEQYF.